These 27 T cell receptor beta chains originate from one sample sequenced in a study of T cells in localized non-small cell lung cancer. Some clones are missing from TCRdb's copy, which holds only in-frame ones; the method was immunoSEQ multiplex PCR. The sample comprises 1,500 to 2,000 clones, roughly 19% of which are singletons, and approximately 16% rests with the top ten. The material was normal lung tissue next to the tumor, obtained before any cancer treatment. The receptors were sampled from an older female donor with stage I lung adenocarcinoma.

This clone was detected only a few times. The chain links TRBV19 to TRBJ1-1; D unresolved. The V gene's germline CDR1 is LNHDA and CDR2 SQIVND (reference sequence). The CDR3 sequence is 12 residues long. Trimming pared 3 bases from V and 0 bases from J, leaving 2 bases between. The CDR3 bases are TGTGCCAGTAGTATCCTGAACACTGAAGCTTTCTTT. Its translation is CASSILNTEAFF. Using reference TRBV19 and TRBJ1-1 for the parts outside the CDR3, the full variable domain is DGGITQSPKYLFRKEGQNVTLSCEQNLNHDAMYWYRQDPGQGLRLIYYSQIVNDFQKGDIAEGYSVSREKKESFPLTVTSAQKNPTAFYLCASSILNTEAFFGQGTRLTVV.

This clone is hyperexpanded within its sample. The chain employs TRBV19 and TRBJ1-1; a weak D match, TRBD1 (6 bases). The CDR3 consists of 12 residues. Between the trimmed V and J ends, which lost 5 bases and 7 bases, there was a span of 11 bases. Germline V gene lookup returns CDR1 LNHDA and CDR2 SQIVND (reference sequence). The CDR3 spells CASSFGTYEAFF. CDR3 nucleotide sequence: TGTGCCAGTAGTTTTGGGACATATGAAGCTTTCTTT.

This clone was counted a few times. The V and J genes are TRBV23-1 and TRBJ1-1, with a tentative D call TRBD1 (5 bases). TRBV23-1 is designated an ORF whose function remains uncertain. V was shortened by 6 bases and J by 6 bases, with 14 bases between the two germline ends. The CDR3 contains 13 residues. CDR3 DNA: TGCGCCAGCAGCTCCCAAGCGGGGGCTGAAGCTTTCTTT. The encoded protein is CASSSQAGAEAFF.

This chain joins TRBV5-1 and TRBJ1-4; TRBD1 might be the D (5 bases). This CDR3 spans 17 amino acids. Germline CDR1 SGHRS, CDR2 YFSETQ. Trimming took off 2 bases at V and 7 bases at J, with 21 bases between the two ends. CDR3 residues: CASSLGTKTGGGEKLFF. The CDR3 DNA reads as TGCGCCAGCAGCTTAGGGACCAAAACTGGAGGTGGTGAAAAACTGTTTTTT.

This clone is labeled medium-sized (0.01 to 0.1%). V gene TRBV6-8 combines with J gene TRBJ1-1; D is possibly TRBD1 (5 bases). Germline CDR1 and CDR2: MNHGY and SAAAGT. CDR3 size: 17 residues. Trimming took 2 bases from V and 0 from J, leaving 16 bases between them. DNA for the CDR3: TGTGCCAGCAGTTACAAGTTTTGGGGGAGCCTGAACACTGAAGCTTTCTTT. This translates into CASSYKFWGSLNTEAFF.

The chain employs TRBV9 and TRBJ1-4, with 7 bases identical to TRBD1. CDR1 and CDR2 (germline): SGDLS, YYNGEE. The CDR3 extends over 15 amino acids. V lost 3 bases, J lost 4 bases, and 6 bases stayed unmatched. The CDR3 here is CASSAGGDDNEKLFF. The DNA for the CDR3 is TGTGCCAGCAGCGCAGGGGGGGACGATAATGAAAAACTGTTTTTT. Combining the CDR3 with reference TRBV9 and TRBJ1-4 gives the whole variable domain DSGVTQTPKHLITATGQRVTLRCSPRSGDLSVYWYQQSLDQGLQFLIQYYNGEERAKGNILERFSAQQFPDLHSELNLSSLELGDSALYFCASSAGGDDNEKLFFGSGTQLSVL.

CDR3 nucleotide sequence: TGTGCCAGCAGCTTGGAACAGGCGAGGTTGATTACTGAAGCTTTCTTT. As protein: CASSLEQARLITEAFF. This rearrangement joins TRBV11-3 to TRBJ1-1; D perhaps matches TRBD1 (5 bases). Trimming took off 3 bases at V and 5 bases at J, with 19 bases between the two ends. Germline lookup yields CDR1 SGHNT and CDR2 YENEEA. The length of the CDR3 is 16 residues.

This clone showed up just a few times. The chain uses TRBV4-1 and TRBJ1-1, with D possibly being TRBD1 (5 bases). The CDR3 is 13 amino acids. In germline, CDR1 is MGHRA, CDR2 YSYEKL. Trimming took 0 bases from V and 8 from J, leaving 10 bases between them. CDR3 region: CASSQEGAREAFF. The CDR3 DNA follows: TGCGCCAGCAGCCAAGAAGGGGCGAGGGAAGCTTTCTTT.

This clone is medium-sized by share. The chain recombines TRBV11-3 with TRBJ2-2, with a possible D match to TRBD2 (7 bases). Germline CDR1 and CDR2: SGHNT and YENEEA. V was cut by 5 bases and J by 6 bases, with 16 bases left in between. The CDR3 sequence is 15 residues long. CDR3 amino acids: CASSGEGVKAGELFF. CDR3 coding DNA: TGTGCCAGCAGCGGGGAGGGGGTGAAGGCCGGGGAGCTGTTTTTT.

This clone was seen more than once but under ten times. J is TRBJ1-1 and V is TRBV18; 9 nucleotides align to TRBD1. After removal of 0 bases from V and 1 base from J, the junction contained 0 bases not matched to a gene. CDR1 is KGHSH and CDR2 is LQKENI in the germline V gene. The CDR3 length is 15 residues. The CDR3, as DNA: TGTGCCAGCTCACCACCGGACAGGGGGAACACTGAAGCTTTCTTT. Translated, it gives CASSPPDRGNTEAFF.

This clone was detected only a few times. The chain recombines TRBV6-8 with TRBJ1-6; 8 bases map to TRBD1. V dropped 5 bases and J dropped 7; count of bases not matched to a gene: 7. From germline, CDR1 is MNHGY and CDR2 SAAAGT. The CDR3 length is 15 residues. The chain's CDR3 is CASSRGQAGNSPLHF. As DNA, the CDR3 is TGTGCCAGCAGTAGGGGACAGGCGGGGAATTCACCCCTCCACTTT.

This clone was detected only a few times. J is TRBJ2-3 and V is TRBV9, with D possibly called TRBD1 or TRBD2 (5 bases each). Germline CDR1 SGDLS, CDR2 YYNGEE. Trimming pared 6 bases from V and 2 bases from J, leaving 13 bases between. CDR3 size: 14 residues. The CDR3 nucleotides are TGTGCCAGCAAGAGGGCAGGGAACACAGATACGCAGTATTTT. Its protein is CASKRAGNTDTQYF.

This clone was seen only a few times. CDR3 nucleotides: TGTGCCATCCAGAGGACAGAGGGGGTAAATGAGCAGTTCTTC. Residues: CAIQRTEGVNEQFF. The rearrangement uses TRBV6-8 and TRBJ2-1, with D tentatively TRBD1 (6 bases). CDR1 and CDR2 (germline): MNHGY, SAAAGT. This CDR3 contains 14 residues. Trimming took off 10 bases at V and 7 bases at J, with 20 bases between the two ends.

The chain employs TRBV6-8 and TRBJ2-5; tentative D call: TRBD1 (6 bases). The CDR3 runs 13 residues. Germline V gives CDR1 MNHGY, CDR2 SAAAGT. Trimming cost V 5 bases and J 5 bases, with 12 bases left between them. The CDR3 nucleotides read TGTGCCAGCAGTGGACAGCGCGGGGAGACCCAGTACTTC. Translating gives CASSGQRGETQYF.

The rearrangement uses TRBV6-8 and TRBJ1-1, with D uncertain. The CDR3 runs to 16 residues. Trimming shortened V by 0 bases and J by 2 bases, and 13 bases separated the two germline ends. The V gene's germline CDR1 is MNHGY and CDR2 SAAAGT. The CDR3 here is CASSYSISSLNTEAFF. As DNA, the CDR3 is TGTGCCAGCAGTTACTCGATCTCCAGCCTAAACACTGAAGCTTTCTTT.

The CDR3 nucleotides are TGCGCCAGCAGTGCTATGGCGTTTCGAAATACTAACTATGGCTACACCTTC. Its translation: CASSAMAFRNTNYGYTF. This chain uses TRBV5-1 with TRBJ1-2; D remains unclear. CDR1 is SGHRS, CDR2 YFSETQ, per germline. The CDR3 has 17 residues. The ends were cut back, 5 bases at V and 0 bases at J, with 20 bases in the middle.

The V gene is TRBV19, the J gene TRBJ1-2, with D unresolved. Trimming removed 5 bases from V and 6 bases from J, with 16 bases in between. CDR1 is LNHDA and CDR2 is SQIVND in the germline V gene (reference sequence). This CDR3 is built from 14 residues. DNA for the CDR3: TGTGCCAGTAGTTTTTTCGGCATTCGGCATGGCTACACCTTC. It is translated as CASSFFGIRHGYTF.

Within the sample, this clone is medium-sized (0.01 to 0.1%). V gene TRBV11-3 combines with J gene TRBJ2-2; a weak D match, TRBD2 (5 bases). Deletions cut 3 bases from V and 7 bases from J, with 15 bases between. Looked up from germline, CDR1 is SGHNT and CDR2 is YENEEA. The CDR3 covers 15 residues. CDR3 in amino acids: CASSLVAGVVGELFF. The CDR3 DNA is TGTGCCAGCAGCTTGGTGGCGGGTGTCGTCGGGGAGCTGTTTTTT. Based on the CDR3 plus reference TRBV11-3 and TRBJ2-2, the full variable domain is EAGVVQSPRYKIIEKKQPVAFWCNPISGHNTLYWYLQNLGQGPELLIRYENEEAVDDSQLPKDRFSAERLKGVDSTLKIQPAELGDSAVYLCASSLVAGVVGELFFGEGSRLTVL.

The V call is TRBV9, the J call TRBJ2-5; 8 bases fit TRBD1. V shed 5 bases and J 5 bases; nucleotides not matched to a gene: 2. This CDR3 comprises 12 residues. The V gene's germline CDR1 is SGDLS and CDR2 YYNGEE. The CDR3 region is CASSRQGETQYF. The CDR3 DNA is TGTGCCAGCAGTCGACAGGGGGAGACCCAGTACTTC.

This CDR3 is CASSLLGTRNEQFF. DNA of the CDR3: TGTGCCAGCAGCTTGTTAGGGACTAGGAATGAGCAGTTCTTC. The chain combines TRBV11-3 with TRBJ2-1, with 8 positions matching TRBD2. CDR1 SGHNT and CDR2 YENEEA come from the germline V gene. The CDR3 length is 14 residues. Trimming removed 3 bases from V and 7 bases from J; junction bases left unmatched: 5.

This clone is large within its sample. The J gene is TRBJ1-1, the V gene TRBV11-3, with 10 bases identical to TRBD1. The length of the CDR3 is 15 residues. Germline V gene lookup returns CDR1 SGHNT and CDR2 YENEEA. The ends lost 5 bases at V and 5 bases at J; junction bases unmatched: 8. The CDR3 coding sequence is TGTGCCAGCAGCCCTTATCCGGGACAGGGGACTGAAGCTTTCTTT. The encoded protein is CASSPYPGQGTEAFF. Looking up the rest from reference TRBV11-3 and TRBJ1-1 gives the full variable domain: EAGVVQSPRYKIIEKKQPVAFWCNPISGHNTLYWYLQNLGQGPELLIRYENEEAVDDSQLPKDRFSAERLKGVDSTLKIQPAELGDSAVYLCASSPYPGQGTEAFFGQGTRLTVV.

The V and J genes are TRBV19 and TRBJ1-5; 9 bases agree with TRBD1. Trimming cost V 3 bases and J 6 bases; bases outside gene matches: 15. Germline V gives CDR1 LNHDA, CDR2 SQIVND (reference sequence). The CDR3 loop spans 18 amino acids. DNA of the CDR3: TGTGCCAGTAGTATTACCCCTCGGACAGGGGAAGTTCCTCAGCCCCAGCATTTT. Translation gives CASSITPRTGEVPQPQHF.

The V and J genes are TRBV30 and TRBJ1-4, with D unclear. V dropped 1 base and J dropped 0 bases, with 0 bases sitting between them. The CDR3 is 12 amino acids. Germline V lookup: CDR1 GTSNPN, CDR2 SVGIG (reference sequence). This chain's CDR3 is CAWSATNEKLFF. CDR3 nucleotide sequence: TGTGCCTGGAGTGCAACTAATGAAAAACTGTTTTTT.

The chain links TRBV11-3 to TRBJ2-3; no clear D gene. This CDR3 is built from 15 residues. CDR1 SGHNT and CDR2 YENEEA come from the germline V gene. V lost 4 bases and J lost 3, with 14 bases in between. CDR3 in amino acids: CASSSLNLETDTQYF. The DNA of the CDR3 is TGTGCCAGCAGCTCGCTGAACCTAGAGACAGATACGCAGTATTTT.

The CDR3 sequence: CASSLVRGTGGYTF. The CDR3, as DNA: TGTGCCAGCAGCTTAGTCCGGGGAACGGGCGGCTACACCTTC. V is TRBV11-3 and J is TRBJ1-2, with D hard to call. Looked up from germline, CDR1 is SGHNT and CDR2 is YENEEA. V was shortened by 1 base and J by 8 bases, with 14 bases between the two germline ends. CDR3 length equals 14 residues.

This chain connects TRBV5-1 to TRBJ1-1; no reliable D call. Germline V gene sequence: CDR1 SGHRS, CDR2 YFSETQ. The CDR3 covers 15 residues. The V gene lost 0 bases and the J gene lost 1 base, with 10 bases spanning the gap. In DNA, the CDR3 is TGCGCCAGCAGCTTGGGACGGGGAGAGAACACTGAAGCTTTCTTT. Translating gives CASSLGRGENTEAFF. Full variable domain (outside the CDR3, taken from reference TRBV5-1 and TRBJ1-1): KAGVTQTPRYLIKTRGQQVTLSCSPISGHRSVSWYQQTPGQGLQFLFEYFSETQRNKGNFPGRFSGRQFSNSRSEMNVSTLELGDSALYLCASSLGRGENTEAFFGQGTRLTVV.

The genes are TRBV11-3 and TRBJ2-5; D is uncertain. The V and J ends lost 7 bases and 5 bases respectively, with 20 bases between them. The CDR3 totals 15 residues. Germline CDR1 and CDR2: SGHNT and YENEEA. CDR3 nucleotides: TGTGCCAGCACCGCCGCAAACTTGCCGAGGGAGACCCAGTACTTC. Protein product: CASTAANLPRETQYF.